One sample yielded the 25 T cell receptor beta chains listed below, sequenced in a study of blood T cell repertoires in COVID-19. Using immunoSEQ multiplex PCR, the repertoire was profiled, and TCRdb retains in-frame clones only, with some absent. The table records 45,000 to 50,000 clones, 77% of them present only once. The specimen was peripheral blood. The receptors originated from a human donor with active or convalescent COVID-19. The donor label of this sample is uncertain.

The chain joins TRBV6-2 or TRBV6-3 to TRBJ2-7; tentatively, D is TRBD1 (6 bases). Germline CDR1 reads MNHEY; CDR2 reads SVGEGT. This CDR3 region has 13 residues. V lost 4 bases and J 3 bases, leaving 10 bases between the germline ends. The DNA for the CDR3 is TGTGCCAGCAGTTTTCAGGGGAGCTACGAGCAGTACTTC. Residues: CASSFQGSYEQYF.

CDR3 sequence reads: CASTGGTLYEQYF. DNA of the CDR3: TGCGCCAGCACCGGGGGTACCCTTTACGAGCAGTACTTC. The J gene is TRBJ2-7, the V gene TRBV10-2; a possible D gene is TRBD2 (6 bases). Germline V gives CDR1 WSHSY, CDR2 SAAADI. V dropped 7 bases and J dropped 4 bases, with 14 bases sitting between them. The CDR3 is made up of 13 amino acids.

The chain employs TRBV6-1 and TRBJ2-7, with a tentative D call TRBD1 (6 bases). The CDR3 has 15 residues. V lost 2 bases and J 4 bases, leaving 15 bases between the germline ends. Germline CDR1 MNHNS, CDR2 SASEGT. Written as DNA, the CDR3 is TGTGCCAGCAGTGAATCACAGGGCCTCTTTTACGAGCAGTACTTC. Translated, it gives CASSESQGLFYEQYF.

The sample holds one count of this clone. CDR3: CASSDGLAAGDTQYF. The DNA for the CDR3 is TGTGCCAGCAGTGACGGACTAGCGGCGGGTGATACGCAGTATTTT. The chain links TRBV6-4 to TRBJ2-3; 10 bases are a match to TRBD2. This CDR3 region has 15 residues. The V and J ends lost 2 bases and 6 bases, in that order; junction bases with no gene match: 5. Germline values: CDR1 MRHNA, CDR2 SNTAGT.

The rearrangement uses TRBV28 and TRBJ2-7; TRBD2 is a possible D gene (5 bases). Germline V gene sequence: CDR1 MDHEN, CDR2 SYDVKM. The CDR3 runs 12 residues. Between the trimmed V and J ends, which lost 8 bases and 4 bases, there was a span of 12 bases. The CDR3 sequence is CASWEKVYEQYF. As DNA, the CDR3 is TGTGCCAGCTGGGAGAAGGTGTACGAGCAGTACTTC. Full variable domain (outside the CDR3, taken from reference TRBV28 and TRBJ2-7): DVKVTQSSRYLVKRTGEKVFLECVQDMDHENMFWYRQDPGLGLRLIYFSYDVKMKEKGDIPEGYSVSREKKERFSLILESASTNQTSMYLCASWEKVYEQYFGPGTRLTVT.

The chain uses TRBV25-1 and TRBJ2-1, with D tentatively TRBD1 (6 bases). CDR3 length: 15 amino acids. Germline CDR1 reads MGHDK; CDR2 reads SYGVNS. V dropped 5 bases and J dropped 8 bases, with 19 bases sitting between them. The CDR3, as DNA: TGTGCCAGCAGTACCTCGAGGGGGAGTGAGGATGAGCAGTTCTTC. It codes for CASSTSRGSEDEQFF.

The CDR3 DNA sequence: TGTGCCAGCAGCCCAAGACAGGGGAGAGATACGCAGTATTTT. Its protein is CASSPRQGRDTQYF. The chain is built from TRBV9 and TRBJ2-3, with 8 positions matching TRBD1. Trimming at V came to 4 bases and at J to 5 bases, leaving 6 bases not matched to a gene. The CDR3 length is 14 residues. Per the germline V gene, CDR1 is SGDLS and CDR2 is YYNGEE.

This clone has only one observation. The chain joins TRBV12-5 to TRBJ1-2, with 9 bases that match TRBD1. This CDR3 has 13 residues. V dropped 7 bases and J dropped 3; count of bases not matched to a gene: 3. Germline V gene data show CDR1 as LGHNT and CDR2 as FRNRAP. CDR3 sequence (DNA): TGTGCTAGTGCCCGGACAGGGGACTATGGCTACACCTTC. This translates into CASARTGDYGYTF.

This clone has ten or more counts. This sequence joins TRBV4-1 and TRBJ2-2; D not certain. Germline loops: CDR1 MGHRA, CDR2 YSYEKL. Trimming removed 0 bases from V and 3 bases from J, with 14 bases in between. The CDR3 is made up of 17 amino acids. The DNA of the CDR3 is TGCGCCAGCAGCCAAGATCGAAGCTCCCTAGACACCGGGGAGCTGTTTTTT. This encodes CASSQDRSSLDTGELFF.

This clone was seen a few times. The chain has TRBV27 and TRBJ2-4; the match to TRBD2 covers 10 bases. Trimming at V came to 6 bases and at J to 10 bases, leaving 6 bases not matched to a gene. CDR1 and CDR2 from the germline V gene are MNHEY and SMNVEV (reference sequence). This CDR3 has 13 amino acids. Here the CDR3 DNA reads TGTGCCAGCAGATCCGGACTAGCGGATATTCAGTACTTC. Translation gives CASRSGLADIQYF.

This chain links TRBV2 with TRBJ2-7, with D perhaps TRBD2 (6 bases). Trimming shortened V by 10 bases and J by 1 base, and 11 bases separated the two germline ends. The germline V gene has CDR1 SNHLY and CDR2 FYNNEI. The CDR3 is 12 residues long. The DNA for the CDR3 is TGTGCCAATAGCGGAAAATCCTACGAGCAGTACTTC. It specifies CANSGKSYEQYF.

This clone was counted ten times or more. The chain couples TRBV5-5 to TRBJ2-4, with D perhaps matching TRBD1 (5 bases). Trimming cost V 4 bases and J 0 bases, with 14 bases left between them. The length of the CDR3 is 16 residues. The germline CDR1 and CDR2 sequences are SGHKS and YYEKEE (reference sequence). This chain's CDR3 is CASSANRTVAKNIQYF. In DNA form, the CDR3 reads TGTGCCAGCAGCGCCAACAGGACGGTAGCCAAAAACATTCAGTACTTC.

The rearrangement uses TRBV5-1 and TRBJ2-2, with 8 positions matching TRBD2. V shed 4 bases, J shed 7 bases, and the junction held 12 bases outside the gene matches. This CDR3 region has 16 residues. Germline V gene lookup returns CDR1 SGHRS and CDR2 YFSETQ. For the CDR3, the DNA is TGCGCCAGCAGCCCGGCGGGTAGCGGGATTAACGGGGAGCTGTTTTTT. This encodes CASSPAGSGINGELFF.

The gene calls are TRBV6-5 and TRBJ2-7, with D possibly matching TRBD1 (5 bases). CDR1 MNHEY and CDR2 SVGAGI come from the germline V gene. V was cut by 6 bases and J by 6 bases, with 15 bases left in between. The length of the CDR3 is 13 residues. Here the CDR3 DNA reads TGTGCCAGCAGCCCCCCGGGTGGGGCCGAGCAGTACTTC. Its translation: CASSPPGGAEQYF.

The V call is TRBV20-1, the J call TRBJ2-7, with 10 nucleotides matching TRBD1. After removal of 3 bases from V and 6 bases from J, the junction contained 5 bases not matched to a gene. The CDR3 covers 13 residues. Germline V CDR1 and CDR2: DFQATT, SNEGSKA (reference sequence). Here the CDR3 reads CSASWGQGTEQYF. The DNA for the CDR3 is TGCAGTGCTAGTTGGGGACAGGGGACCGAGCAGTACTTC.

This rearrangement joins TRBV5-8 to TRBJ2-7, with no clear D. V lost 2 bases to trimming and J lost 0 bases, with 9 bases between them. The germline CDR1 and CDR2 sequences are SGHTS and YDEGEE. The CDR3 consists of 14 residues. CDR3 sequence (DNA): TGTGCCAGCAGCTTTAGTTACAGCTCCTACGAGCAGTACTTC. This gives the protein CASSFSYSSYEQYF.

The V gene is TRBV6-5, the J gene TRBJ2-7; D unresolved. The V end was cut by 6 bases, the J end by 2 bases, with 5 bases between. Germline CDR1 reads MNHEY; CDR2 reads SVGAGI. This CDR3 has 11 residues. The CDR3: CASSRTYEQYF. Here the CDR3 DNA reads TGTGCCAGCAGCAGGACCTACGAGCAGTACTTC.

The rearrangement joins TRBV11-1 to TRBJ1-5, with D possibly TRBD1 on 6 matching bases. Per germline, CDR1 SGHAT and CDR2 FQDESV (reference sequence). V lost 5 bases and J 2 bases, leaving 10 bases between the germline ends. CDR3 length: 14 amino acids. This CDR3 reads CASSAGVGNQPQHF. CDR3 bases: TGTGCCAGCAGCGCAGGGGTTGGCAATCAGCCCCAGCATTTT.

The rearrangement links TRBV9 to TRBJ2-7; D not resolved. Per the germline V gene, CDR1 is SGDLS and CDR2 is YYNGEE. This CDR3 is built from 14 residues. Trimming took off 0 bases at V and 3 bases at J, with 10 bases between the two ends. In DNA form, the CDR3 reads TGTGCCAGCAGCGTAGAACTGTTGTGCTACGAGCAGTACTTC. Amino acid sequence: CASSVELLCYEQYF.

This sequence joins TRBV7-2 and TRBJ2-1, with 8 bases that match TRBD2. The CDR3 spans 14 residues. The germline V gene encodes CDR1 SGHTA and CDR2 FQGNSA. V lost 7 bases to trimming and J lost 7 bases; unmatched junction nucleotides: 9. CDR3: CASTLGSSGNEQFF. The CDR3, as DNA: TGTGCCAGCACCCTGGGGTCTAGCGGGAATGAGCAGTTCTTC.

The chain joins TRBV7-2 to TRBJ2-4, with 7 nucleotides matching TRBD1. From germline, CDR1 is SGHTA and CDR2 FQGNSA. The CDR3 has 17 amino acids. V was clipped by 1 base and J by 0 bases; unmatched bases: 6. The CDR3 DNA reads TGTGCCAGCAGCTTAGAACAGGGGTCTCGAGCCAAAAACATTCAGTACTTC. Translated, it gives CASSLEQGSRAKNIQYF.

The gene calls are TRBV29-1 and TRBJ1-6, with a tentative D call TRBD1 (6 bases). This CDR3 comprises 14 residues. Germline loops: CDR1 SQVTM, CDR2 ANQGSEA. Trimming pared 5 bases from V and 7 bases from J, leaving 15 bases between. Here the CDR3 reads CSVRTGTKNSPLHF. CDR3 nucleotides: TGCAGCGTTAGAACAGGGACGAAAAATTCACCCCTCCACTTT.

The gene calls are TRBV19 and TRBJ1-2; 7 nucleotides align to TRBD1. CDR1 and CDR2 (germline): LNHDA, SQIVND (reference sequence). After removal of 6 bases from V and 5 bases from J, the junction contained 15 bases not matched to a gene. The CDR3 runs 16 residues. The CDR3 region is CASRSLNRGGAYGYTF. The DNA of the CDR3 is TGTGCCAGTAGATCACTGAATAGAGGGGGCGCGTATGGCTACACCTTC.

The chain employs TRBV18 and TRBJ1-1, with a possible D match to TRBD1 (5 bases). V lost 4 bases and J lost 1, with 7 bases in between. The germline V gene has CDR1 KGHSH and CDR2 LQKENI. The CDR3 runs to 13 residues. The CDR3 DNA sequence: TGTGCCAGCTCACGACAGTCGAACACTGAAGCTTTCTTT. Translated: CASSRQSNTEAFF. Complete variable domain (other parts from reference TRBV18 and TRBJ1-1): NAGVMQNPRHLVRRRGQEARLRCSPMKGHSHVYWYRQLPEEGLKFMVYLQKENIIDESGMPKERFSAEFPKEGPSILRIQQVVRGDSAAYFCASSRQSNTEAFFGQGTRLTVV.

The J gene is TRBJ1-1, the V gene TRBV28; tentatively, D is TRBD1 (6 bases). V gave up 7 bases and J gave up 4 bases, with 16 bases separating them. The length of the CDR3 is 14 residues. Germline CDR1 is MDHEN and CDR2 is SYDVKM. CDR3 protein: CASTTQGRGTEAFF. CDR3 sequence (DNA): TGTGCCAGCACCACACAGGGTAGGGGCACTGAAGCTTTCTTT. Full variable domain (missing parts from reference TRBV28 and TRBJ1-1): DVKVTQSSRYLVKRTGEKVFLECVQDMDHENMFWYRQDPGLGLRLIYFSYDVKMKEKGDIPEGYSVSREKKERFSLILESASTNQTSMYLCASTTQGRGTEAFFGQGTRLTVV.